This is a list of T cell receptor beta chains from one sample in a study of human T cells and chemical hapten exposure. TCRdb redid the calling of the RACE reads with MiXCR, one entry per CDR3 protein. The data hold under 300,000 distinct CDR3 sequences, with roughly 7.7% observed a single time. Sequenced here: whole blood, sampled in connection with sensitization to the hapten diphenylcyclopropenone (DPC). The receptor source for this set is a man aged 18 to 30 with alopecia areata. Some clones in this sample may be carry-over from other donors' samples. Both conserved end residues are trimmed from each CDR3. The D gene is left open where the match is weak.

CDR3 protein: ASSYYSQGNYGYT
D gene: NA
V gene: TRBV6-5

CDR3 protein: ASSSRQAGYNEQF
D gene: NA
V gene: TRBV5-4

CDR3 protein: ASSQDSGLPYTDTQY
D gene: TRBD2
V gene: TRBV4-3

CDR3 protein: ASSPGDRPNYGYT
D gene: TRBD1
V gene: TRBV5-1

CDR3 protein: ATRPERVMNTEAF
D gene: NA
V gene: TRBV7-8

CDR3 protein: ASQTLDREPATNEKLF
D gene: TRBD1
V gene: TRBV7-8

CDR3 protein: ASSARQGLETQY
D gene: TRBD1
V gene: TRBV7-2

CDR3 protein: ASSSPGGATNEKLF
D gene: TRBD1
V gene: TRBV7-9

CDR3 protein: ASSLIRGNNSPLH
D gene: TRBD1
V gene: TRBV7-3

CDR3 protein: ASSERGRDGNTEAF
D gene: NA
V gene: TRBV6-1

CDR3 protein: ASSVVAGVGANVLT
D gene: TRBD2
V gene: TRBV9

CDR3 protein: ASSPEVAGYTDTQY
D gene: TRBD2
V gene: TRBV18

CDR3 protein: ASSTLGLDTQY
D gene: NA
V gene: TRBV14

CDR3 protein: SARSTGANSPLH
D gene: TRBD1
V gene: TRBV20-1

CDR3 protein: ASSPGTTSYNEQF
D gene: NA
V gene: TRBV14

CDR3 protein: ASIQSGVGEKLF
D gene: NA
V gene: TRBV12-3/TRBV12-4

CDR3 protein: ASSLVGTRTDTQY
D gene: NA
V gene: TRBV7-2

CDR3 protein: SVAAGNSGNTIY
D gene: NA
V gene: TRBV29-1

CDR3 protein: ASSSRTGMGTEAF
D gene: TRBD1
V gene: TRBV12-3/TRBV12-4

CDR3 protein: ASSLRGTAYNEQF
D gene: NA
V gene: TRBV28

CDR3 protein: SVERGRGTDTQY
D gene: NA
V gene: TRBV29-1

CDR3 protein: ASRPSGVDAGELF
D gene: TRBD2
V gene: TRBV12-3/TRBV12-4

CDR3 protein: ASSSGGFSGNTIY
D gene: NA
V gene: TRBV6-5

CDR3 protein: ASSFRGLGNEQF
D gene: NA
V gene: TRBV11-1

CDR3 protein: ASSLSSGWNEQF
D gene: NA
V gene: TRBV7-9

CDR3 protein: ASSLGRRLAV
D gene: NA
V gene: TRBV7-2

CDR3 protein: ASRTMTAAYEQY
D gene: NA
V gene: TRBV2

CDR3 protein: ASSISSREQF
D gene: NA
V gene: TRBV11-2

CDR3 protein: ASSFRRGGDTGELF
D gene: TRBD2
V gene: TRBV7-2

CDR3 protein: SVASGQETQY
D gene: NA
V gene: TRBV29-1

CDR3 protein: ASSSQGPYEQY
D gene: NA
V gene: TRBV25-1

CDR3 protein: ASSSPQGIQTQY
D gene: NA
V gene: TRBV27

CDR3 protein: SARDRDKSSYEQY
D gene: NA
V gene: TRBV20-1

CDR3 protein: ASSGGDFSYEQY
D gene: NA
V gene: TRBV25-1

CDR3 protein: AISAGDRVEKLF
D gene: TRBD1
V gene: TRBV10-3

CDR3 protein: ASSDGTASTDTQY
D gene: TRBD1
V gene: TRBV5-1

CDR3 protein: ASRPTGGVNEKLF
D gene: TRBD1
V gene: TRBV6-6

CDR3 protein: ASSVEGQANQPQH
D gene: TRBD1
V gene: TRBV9

CDR3 protein: ASSRWTGVYQETQY
D gene: TRBD1
V gene: TRBV7-9

CDR3 protein: ASDFAPNYGYT
D gene: NA
V gene: TRBV7-9

CDR3 protein: ASSASGIGVTEAF
D gene: NA
V gene: TRBV25-1

CDR3 protein: ASSSTGIQETQY
D gene: NA
V gene: TRBV7-8

CDR3 protein: ASRREIAGGNEQF
D gene: TRBD2
V gene: TRBV10-2

CDR3 protein: ATHTGLYGYT
D gene: NA
V gene: TRBV6-6

CDR3 protein: ASSLHRVSNQPQH
D gene: NA
V gene: TRBV12-3/TRBV12-4

CDR3 protein: ASSPPGAGSTDTQY
D gene: NA
V gene: TRBV11-3

CDR3 protein: SAKSVRSSGGTQETQY
D gene: TRBD2
V gene: TRBV20-1

CDR3 protein: ASSVTGAHEQY
D gene: TRBD1
V gene: TRBV10-1

CDR3 protein: ASSSRDRDTQY
D gene: NA
V gene: TRBV12-3/TRBV12-4

CDR3 protein: ASSLGAGAYLETQY
D gene: NA
V gene: TRBV11-2

CDR3 protein: SARDPVTGGTEAF
D gene: TRBD1
V gene: TRBV20-1

CDR3 protein: ASSRGGADYGYT
D gene: NA
V gene: TRBV4-1